The 10 T cell receptor beta chains given below trace back to one sample, sequenced in a study of blood T cell repertoires in COVID-19. The protocol was immunoSEQ multiplex PCR, while the TCRdb copy is restricted to in-frame clones and leaves out a portion. Of just under 40,000 clones in the sample, 87% were seen once. The sequencing input was peripheral blood. The receptor source for this set is a man aged 45-65 years with active or convalescent COVID-19.

This chain connects TRBV5-1 to TRBJ2-7; 10 nucleotides match TRBD1. CDR3 length equals 14 residues. The ends lost 4 bases at V and 3 bases at J; junction bases unmatched: 4. Germline CDR1 is SGHRS and CDR2 is YFSETQ. The CDR3 region has the DNA TGCGCCAGCAGCGGAGACAGGGGGCTCTACGAGCAGTACTTC. Translated, it gives CASSGDRGLYEQYF.

This rearrangement joins TRBV2 to TRBJ1-2; 7 bases fit TRBD1. Germline V lookup: CDR1 SNHLY, CDR2 FYNNEI. This CDR3 contains 14 residues. With V trimmed by 6 bases and J by 6 bases, 10 bases remained unmatched. This CDR3 is CASRTIDRANGYTF. In DNA form, the CDR3 reads TGTGCCAGCAGAACTATCGACAGGGCAAATGGCTACACCTTC.

This rearrangement joins TRBV11-2 to TRBJ1-2; D unclear. Germline CDR1 SGHAT, CDR2 FQNNGV. The V end was cut by 1 base, the J end by 7 bases, with 10 bases between. This CDR3 is 13 amino acids long. CDR3 DNA sequence: TGTGCCAGCAGCTTAGGTGACGCGGTTGGCTACACCTTC. Translation gives CASSLGDAVGYTF.

The chain couples TRBV7-9 to TRBJ2-3; possibly TRBD1 for D (6 bases). This CDR3 comprises 11 residues. The V gene's germline CDR1 is SEHNR and CDR2 FQNEAQ (reference sequence). V lost 6 bases, J lost 9 bases, and 10 bases lay in between. In DNA, the CDR3 is TGTGCCAGCAGTCCAAGGGGGACGCAGTATTTT. Its protein is CASSPRGTQYF.

This chain joins TRBV5-8 and TRBJ2-1; weak D call: TRBD2 (6 bases). This CDR3 is 15 amino acids long. Germline V gene lookup returns CDR1 SGHTS and CDR2 YDEGEE. Trimming shortened V by 6 bases and J by 4 bases, and 17 bases separated the two germline ends. This chain's CDR3 is CASILGLSLYNEQFF. Here the CDR3 DNA reads TGTGCCAGCATCCTAGGACTATCTCTATACAATGAGCAGTTCTTC.

The chain employs TRBV12-2 and TRBJ2-7; no DNA check was done on the table's D call, TRBD2. TRBV12-2 is a listed pseudogene. The CDR3 consists of 19 residues. CDR3 nucleotides: TGTGCAAGTCGCTTAGCAACGGGACTAGCGGGAGCCCCAGGCTACGAGCAGTACTTC. Amino acid sequence: CASRLATGLAGAPGYEQYF.

This chain connects TRBV5-8 to TRBJ1-5; D uncertain. Germline V gene data show CDR1 as SGHTS and CDR2 as YDEGEE. The CDR3 has 17 residues. The V end was cut by 4 bases, the J end by 0 bases, with 17 bases between. The CDR3 DNA is TGTGCCAGCAGCCCCGGTCCCTCTGCGTATAGCAATCAGCCCCAGCATTTT. Translating gives CASSPGPSAYSNQPQHF.

A few counts support this clone. The chain carries TRBV6-1 and TRBJ1-5; D unresolved. The CDR3 runs 12 residues. Germline V CDR1 and CDR2: MNHNS, SASEGT. Trimming removed 2 bases from V and 7 bases from J, with 6 bases in between. In DNA form, the CDR3 reads TGTGCCAGCAGTGAACGAGCCCAGCCCCAGCATTTT. Translated: CASSERAQPQHF.

The V gene is TRBV28, the J gene TRBJ2-5, with 8 bases that match TRBD1. The CDR3 sequence is 15 residues long. The ends lost 7 bases at V and 4 bases at J; junction bases unmatched: 11. Germline values: CDR1 MDHEN, CDR2 SYDVKM. The CDR3, as DNA: TGTGCCAGCATCCCGGACAGGGTACGTCCAGAGACCCAGTACTTC. It translates to CASIPDRVRPETQYF.

This chain connects TRBV2 to TRBJ2-1; no reliable D call. From germline, CDR1 is SNHLY and CDR2 FYNNEI. The length of the CDR3 is 19 residues. Trimming shortened V by 2 bases and J by 4 bases, and 24 bases separated the two germline ends. The CDR3 reads CASSEPRMAARSGYNEQFF. CDR3 in DNA: TGTGCCAGCAGTGAACCCCGCATGGCGGCGAGGAGTGGTTACAATGAGCAGTTCTTC.